A selection of T cell receptor beta chains follows, all from one sample in a study of blood T cells in healthy people across ages. MiXCR was run by TCRdb on the 5' RACE reads, yielding one entry per CDR3 protein. Among around 780,000 distinct CDR3 sequences listed, 56% were seen once. Material for sequencing was blood. These receptors were obtained from a man in his forties in good health. CDR3s leave out the opening cysteine and the closing phenylalanine or tryptophan. The D gene is left open where the match is weak.

d_call j_call v_call cdr3_aa
. TRBJ1-2 TRBV9 ASSVEKGIEGYT
. TRBJ1-5 TRBV27 ASSPWSQIGNQPQH
. TRBJ1-2 TRBV20-1 SARRQGHGYT
. . TRBV13 ASSPLLSPGHYEQY
. TRBJ2-6 TRBV11-3 ASSLESAGRTGANVLT
. TRBJ1-5 TRBV7-9 ASSFGTINQPQH
. TRBJ2-7 TRBV12-3/TRBV12-4 ASSWAGLGYEQY
TRBD1 TRBJ2-1 TRBV6-1 ASTNGVGQGAGNEQF
. TRBJ2-3 TRBV4-1 ASSQRAVSTDTQY
. TRBJ1-1 TRBV20-1 SAKTTRNTEAF
. TRBJ2-7 TRBV9 ASSYLDSHYEQY
. . TRBV6-2/TRBV6-3 ASSQRPDEQF
. TRBJ2-7 TRBV28 ASREGNYEQY
TRBD2 TRBJ2-2 TRBV20-1 SARETNIAGTAGAGELF
. TRBJ2-5 TRBV20-1 SARDLTVEETQY
. TRBJ2-1 TRBV29-1 SVDLYVVGVGLANEQF
. TRBJ2-1 TRBV5-1 ASSLGGAGLGEQF
. TRBJ2-1 TRBV12-3/TRBV12-4 ASSLVGSSYNEQF
. TRBJ1-2 TRBV30 AWRRPGDGYT
TRBD2 TRBJ2-5 TRBV10-3 AIGRAGEETQY
. . TRBV28 ASSVIQRDIQY
TRBD1 TRBJ1-4 TRBV4-3 ASSQVEGAGKLF
. TRBJ2-7 TRBV7-2 ASSAYWDTQY